This section outlines one TCR beta chain sequence together with its context. The target antigen is unknown. This CDR3 has 11 residues. CDR1 and CDR2 (germline): DFQATT, SNEGSKA (reference sequence). The ends were cut back, 2 bases at V and 8 bases at J, with 9 bases in the middle. Generated by immunoSEQ multiplex PCR, the TCRdb table keeps only in-frame clones and is missing some. This sample has about 20,000 clones, with approximately 87% found just once. The source of the sample is a study of somatic mutations in cytotoxic T cells in rheumatoid arthritis. Study-level findings and limits: Just what the expanded CD8+ clones targeted, in terms of antigens, remained unknown.

The rearrangement joins TRBV20-1 to TRBJ1-2, with D tentatively TRBD1 (5 bases). The origin of this receptor is a man aged 40-49 years in good health. Sequenced input: CD8+ T cells sorted from blood. The CDR3 sequence is CSARQGGGYTF. CDR3 DNA: TGCAGTGCTAGACAGGGAGGCGGCTACACCTTC.